A selection of T cell receptor beta chains follows, all from one sample in a study of shared clonotypes between healthy human individuals. Here immunoSEQ multiplex PCR was the method, and the copy in TCRdb shows in-frame clones only, minus some. The table includes some 1,100,000 clones, about 80% detected once. Sequenced: memory CD4+ T cells from PBMCs. Receptors were obtained from a man younger than 35 in good health. Some clones in this sample may be carry-over from other donors' samples. The CDR3 runs from the conserved cysteine through the conserved F or W. The D gene is left open where the match is weak. Where a row states a size, it is once, few, many or the class of an expanded clone; other rows omit it.

clone_size: .
v_call: TRBV19
d_call: .
j_call: TRBJ1-1
cdr3_nt: TGTGCCAGTAGTGGCGGTAAGGCGGCTTTCTTT
cdr3_aa: CASSGGKAAFF

clone_size: many
v_call: TRBV10-3
d_call: TRBD1
j_call: TRBJ1-5
cdr3_nt: TGTGCCATCAGTGAGTCGCCGGGACAGGGCAATCAGCCCCAGCATTTT
cdr3_aa: CAISESPGQGNQPQHF

clone_size: few
v_call: TRBV28
d_call: .
j_call: TRBJ2-7
cdr3_nt: TGTGCCAGCACTATCAGGGGGAGGGGGAGAAACGAGCAGTACTTC
cdr3_aa: CASTIRGRGRNEQYF

clone_size: few
v_call: TRBV28
d_call: TRBD2
j_call: TRBJ2-1
cdr3_nt: TGTGCCAGCAGGGGAATAGCGGGAGGGCTTAGAAATGAGCAGTTCTTC
cdr3_aa: CASRGIAGGLRNEQFF

clone_size: few
v_call: TRBV12-5
d_call: .
j_call: TRBJ2-3
cdr3_nt: TGTGCTAGTGGTTTTGTGCTTGGCGGGCCAACAGATACGCAGTATTTT
cdr3_aa: CASGFVLGGPTDTQYF

clone_size: .
v_call: TRBV28
d_call: TRBD2
j_call: TRBJ2-7
cdr3_nt: TGTGCCAGCAGTCCCTACATTCCGACTAGCGGGAGGACCTACTCCTACGAGCAGTACTTC
cdr3_aa: CASSPYIPTSGRTYSYEQYF

clone_size: once
v_call: TRBV27
d_call: .
j_call: TRBJ2-1
cdr3_nt: TGTGCCAGCAGTCTTCGCCGGGTCTCCTACAATGAGCAGTTCTTC
cdr3_aa: CASSLRRVSYNEQFF

clone_size: .
v_call: TRBV19
d_call: TRBD2
j_call: TRBJ2-1
cdr3_nt: TGTGCCAGTAGCCCGAGACTAGCTGAAGAGCAGTTCTTC
cdr3_aa: CASSPRLAEEQFF

clone_size: .
v_call: TRBV5-1
d_call: .
j_call: TRBJ2-5
cdr3_nt: TGCGCCAGCAGCTTGGGTGGCAGGAGGGCGGAGACCCAGTACTTC
cdr3_aa: CASSLGGRRAETQYF

clone_size: .
v_call: TRBV10-1
d_call: TRBD1
j_call: TRBJ2-7
cdr3_nt: TGCGCCAGCAGGCGGACAGGGGGTCTACTTTACGAGCAGTACTTC
cdr3_aa: CASRRTGGLLYEQYF

clone_size: .
v_call: TRBV9
d_call: TRBD2
j_call: TRBJ2-5
cdr3_nt: TGTGCCAGCAGCGCTACGGGCCTAGCGGGAATAATCCAAGAGACCCAGTACTTC
cdr3_aa: CASSATGLAGIIQETQYF

clone_size: .
v_call: TRBV5-1
d_call: .
j_call: TRBJ1-3
cdr3_nt: TGCGCCAGCAGCTTCGCAGGGGATGGAAACACCATATATTTT
cdr3_aa: CASSFAGDGNTIYF

clone_size: .
v_call: TRBV7-9
d_call: .
j_call: TRBJ2-7
cdr3_nt: TGTGCCAGCAGCCTGGGTAGCGGCTTACCCTACGAGCAGTACTTC
cdr3_aa: CASSLGSGLPYEQYF

clone_size: .
v_call: TRBV27
d_call: .
j_call: TRBJ2-7
cdr3_nt: TGTGCCAGCAGACCTACAGGGTCGCGGGAGCAGTACTTC
cdr3_aa: CASRPTGSREQYF

clone_size: .
v_call: TRBV4-2
d_call: TRBD2
j_call: TRBJ2-5
cdr3_nt: TGTGCCAGCAGCCAAGAGGGCGGGAGGTCTCCACTAGAGACCCAGTACTTC
cdr3_aa: CASSQEGGRSPLETQYF

clone_size: .
v_call: TRBV4-1
d_call: .
j_call: TRBJ2-7
cdr3_nt: TGCGCCAGCAGCCAAGATAGAGGAGTCTACGAGCAGTACTTC
cdr3_aa: CASSQDRGVYEQYF

clone_size: once
v_call: TRBV5-1
d_call: .
j_call: TRBJ2-1
cdr3_nt: TGCGTCAGCAGCTTGGAGGGAGGCTCCTACAATGAGCAGTTCTTC
cdr3_aa: CVSSLEGGSYNEQFF

clone_size: .
v_call: TRBV2
d_call: TRBD1
j_call: TRBJ1-3
cdr3_nt: TGTGCCAGCAGTGAATCCGGACAGGTTTGGAATGATCCCGGAAACACCATATATTTT
cdr3_aa: CASSESGQVWNDPGNTIYF

clone_size: .
v_call: TRBV2
d_call: .
j_call: TRBJ2-7
cdr3_nt: TGTGCCAGCAGTGAAGTGTCCTACGAGCAGTACTTC
cdr3_aa: CASSEVSYEQYF

clone_size: .
v_call: TRBV7-9
d_call: .
j_call: TRBJ2-3
cdr3_nt: TGTGCCAGCAGCTTATCGGGGGATACGCAGTATTTT
cdr3_aa: CASSLSGDTQYF

clone_size: few
v_call: TRBV27
d_call: .
j_call: TRBJ1-1
cdr3_nt: TGTGCCAGCAGTTTATCCTTTGCCACTGAAGCTTTCTTT
cdr3_aa: CASSLSFATEAFF

clone_size: .
v_call: TRBV4-1
d_call: TRBD1
j_call: TRBJ2-5
cdr3_nt: TGCGCCAGCAGCCCGACCGGGACAGAGTACCAAGAGACCCAGTACTTC
cdr3_aa: CASSPTGTEYQETQYF

clone_size: .
v_call: TRBV9
d_call: .
j_call: TRBJ2-3
cdr3_nt: TGTGCCAGCAGCGTAGTCGGAAGCACAGATACGCAGTATTTT
cdr3_aa: CASSVVGSTDTQYF

clone_size: .
v_call: TRBV10-3
d_call: .
j_call: TRBJ1-2
cdr3_nt: TGTGCCATCGGTGGGGAGGGGGGGGATAATGGCTACACCTTC
cdr3_aa: CAIGGEGGDNGYTF

clone_size: few
v_call: TRBV4-2
d_call: .
j_call: TRBJ2-1
cdr3_nt: TGTGCCAGCAGCCAAGATAAGGGACTCGGCTACAATGAGCAGTTCTTC
cdr3_aa: CASSQDKGLGYNEQFF

clone_size: .
v_call: TRBV20-1
d_call: .
j_call: TRBJ1-1
cdr3_nt: TGCAGTGCTAGTCCGAACACTGAAGCTTTCTTT
cdr3_aa: CSASPNTEAFF

clone_size: .
v_call: TRBV10-3
d_call: TRBD1
j_call: TRBJ2-2
cdr3_nt: TGTGCCATCAGTGATGGTCGAGGGGGCGAATCCACCGGGGAGCTGTTTTTT
cdr3_aa: CAISDGRGGESTGELFF

clone_size: .
v_call: TRBV4-1
d_call: .
j_call: TRBJ1-2
cdr3_nt: TGCGCCAGCAGCCAGGGACCGACAGGTGGTGGCTACACCTTC
cdr3_aa: CASSQGPTGGGYTF

clone_size: .
v_call: TRBV5-4
d_call: .
j_call: TRBJ2-3
cdr3_nt: TGTGCCAGCAGCTTGGTTAGCTACACAGATACGCAGTATTTT
cdr3_aa: CASSLVSYTDTQYF

clone_size: .
v_call: TRBV7-9
d_call: .
j_call: TRBJ1-4
cdr3_nt: TGTGCCAGCAGCTTAGGGCCAGCTGCAACTAATGAAAAACTGTTTTTT
cdr3_aa: CASSLGPAATNEKLFF

clone_size: .
v_call: TRBV9
d_call: .
j_call: TRBJ2-3
cdr3_nt: TGTGCCAGCAGCTCCGCGCGGGTCAAGGCAGATACGCAGTATTTT
cdr3_aa: CASSSARVKADTQYF

clone_size: .
v_call: TRBV30
d_call: .
j_call: TRBJ1-6
cdr3_nt: TGTGCCTGGAGTGGCTTAAAGGGATCACCCCTCCACTTT
cdr3_aa: CAWSGLKGSPLHF

clone_size: few
v_call: TRBV7-8
d_call: TRBD2
j_call: TRBJ2-1
cdr3_nt: TGTGCCAGCAGCTTAGACGGGGGGACCTCCTACAATGAGCAGTTCTTC
cdr3_aa: CASSLDGGTSYNEQFF

clone_size: few
v_call: TRBV7-2
d_call: .
j_call: TRBJ1-4
cdr3_nt: TGTGCCAGCAGCTTAATGGCCAGTCCAAGGGAAAAACTGTTTTTT
cdr3_aa: CASSLMASPREKLFF

clone_size: .
v_call: TRBV19
d_call: TRBD1
j_call: TRBJ2-3
cdr3_nt: TGTGCCAATCCCCCATGGGGGACAGGGGGCGCAGATACGCAGTATTTT
cdr3_aa: CANPPWGTGGADTQYF

clone_size: .
v_call: TRBV20-1
d_call: .
j_call: TRBJ1-1
cdr3_nt: TGCAGTGCTAGGGGGGACACTGAAGCTTTCTTT
cdr3_aa: CSARGDTEAFF

clone_size: few
v_call: TRBV19
d_call: TRBD1
j_call: TRBJ2-5
cdr3_nt: TGTGCCAGTAGTATAGGGGGACAGGGGATGGCGGAGACCCAGTACTTC
cdr3_aa: CASSIGGQGMAETQYF

clone_size: few
v_call: TRBV7-2
d_call: TRBD2
j_call: TRBJ2-1
cdr3_nt: TGTGCCAGCAGCCTCCGACTAGCGAACAATGAGCAGTTCTTC
cdr3_aa: CASSLRLANNEQFF

clone_size: .
v_call: TRBV28
d_call: .
j_call: TRBJ2-1
cdr3_nt: TGTGCCAGCAGTTTAGCAGGGAGCTCCTACAATGAGCAGTTCTTC
cdr3_aa: CASSLAGSSYNEQFF

clone_size: .
v_call: TRBV10-3
d_call: .
j_call: TRBJ2-5
cdr3_nt: TGTGCCATCAGTGAGGGCGTTGTACAAGAGACCCAGTACTTC
cdr3_aa: CAISEGVVQETQYF

clone_size: .
v_call: TRBV9
d_call: .
j_call: TRBJ2-7
cdr3_nt: TGTGCCAGCAGCGACTACAGGCTTGGTGGCGAGCAGTACTTC
cdr3_aa: CASSDYRLGGEQYF

clone_size: .
v_call: TRBV10-1
d_call: .
j_call: TRBJ2-1
cdr3_nt: TGCGCCAGCAGTGCTTACGGGACGGGCTCCTACAATGAGCAGTTCTTC
cdr3_aa: CASSAYGTGSYNEQFF

clone_size: once
v_call: TRBV6-5
d_call: .
j_call: TRBJ1-2
cdr3_nt: TGTGCCAGCAGTTACGACCGGGGGCGCATCTATGGCTACACCTTC
cdr3_aa: CASSYDRGRIYGYTF

clone_size: .
v_call: TRBV9
d_call: .
j_call: TRBJ2-1
cdr3_nt: TGTGCCAGCAGCGAAAGACTAAACGGGGATGAGCAGTTCTTC
cdr3_aa: CASSERLNGDEQFF

clone_size: few
v_call: TRBV5-1
d_call: .
j_call: TRBJ2-1
cdr3_nt: TGCGCCAGCAGCTTGCGGACTTACTACAATGAGCAGTTCTTC
cdr3_aa: CASSLRTYYNEQFF

clone_size: .
v_call: TRBV10-2
d_call: .
j_call: TRBJ2-1
cdr3_nt: TGCGCCAGCAGTGGTCGGAGGACCACCTACAATGAGCAGTTCTTC
cdr3_aa: CASSGRRTTYNEQFF

clone_size: .
v_call: TRBV5-6
d_call: .
j_call: TRBJ2-7
cdr3_nt: TGTGCCAGCAGCCCCCGACTGGGGAATTACGAGCAGTACTTC
cdr3_aa: CASSPRLGNYEQYF

clone_size: .
v_call: TRBV19
d_call: .
j_call: TRBJ2-3
cdr3_nt: TGTGCCAGTAGTACGACCCGTCGGGGGGATACGCAGTATTTT
cdr3_aa: CASSTTRRGDTQYF

clone_size: few
v_call: TRBV5-1
d_call: TRBD1
j_call: TRBJ1-2
cdr3_nt: TGCGCCAGCAGGATTGGTTGGGGACAGGTCTTTGGTGGCTACACCTTC
cdr3_aa: CASRIGWGQVFGGYTF

clone_size: .
v_call: TRBV4-1
d_call: TRBD2
j_call: TRBJ2-1
cdr3_nt: TGCGCCAGCAGCCAAGAACGAGCGGGAGGTTACAATGAGCAGTTCTTC
cdr3_aa: CASSQERAGGYNEQFF

clone_size: .
v_call: TRBV7-8
d_call: TRBD2
j_call: TRBJ2-1
cdr3_nt: TGTGCCAGCAGCTTGGCCGGGGGGGCTTACAATGAGCAGTTCTTC
cdr3_aa: CASSLAGGAYNEQFF

clone_size: .
v_call: TRBV27
d_call: TRBD1
j_call: TRBJ2-1
cdr3_nt: TGTGCCAGCAGTTTTAAAGGACAGGGGCCCTACAATGAGCAGTTCTTC
cdr3_aa: CASSFKGQGPYNEQFF